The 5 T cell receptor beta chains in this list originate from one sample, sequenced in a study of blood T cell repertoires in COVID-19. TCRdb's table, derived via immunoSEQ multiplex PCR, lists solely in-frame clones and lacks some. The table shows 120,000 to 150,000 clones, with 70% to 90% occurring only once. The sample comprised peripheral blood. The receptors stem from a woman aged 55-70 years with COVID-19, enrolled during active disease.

CDR3 coding DNA: TGCGCCAGCAGCGTGAAGGCCGCGGGAAACACTGAAGCTTTCTTT. Translating it yields CASSVKAAGNTEAFF. The chain has TRBV5-1 and TRBJ1-1; no definite D call. Trimming took 4 bases from V and 2 from J, leaving 15 bases between them. Germline-derived CDR1 and CDR2 are SGHRS and YFSETQ. The CDR3 totals 15 residues. Full variable domain (outside the CDR3, taken from reference TRBV5-1 and TRBJ1-1): KAGVTQTPRYLIKTRGQQVTLSCSPISGHRSVSWYQQTPGQGLQFLFEYFSETQRNKGNFPGRFSGRQFSNSRSEMNVSTLELGDSALYLCASSVKAAGNTEAFFGQGTRLTVV.

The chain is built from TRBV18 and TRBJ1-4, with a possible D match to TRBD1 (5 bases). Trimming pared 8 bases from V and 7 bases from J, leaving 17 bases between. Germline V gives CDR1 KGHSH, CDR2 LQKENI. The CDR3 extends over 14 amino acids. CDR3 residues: CASAREDGPEKLFF. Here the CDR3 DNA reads TGTGCCAGCGCCAGGGAGGATGGGCCTGAAAAACTGTTTTTT.

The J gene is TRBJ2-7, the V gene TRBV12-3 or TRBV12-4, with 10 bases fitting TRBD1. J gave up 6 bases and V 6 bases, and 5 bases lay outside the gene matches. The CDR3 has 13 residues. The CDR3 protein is CASSRTGGSEQYF. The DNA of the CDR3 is TGTGCCAGCAGCCGGACAGGGGGATCCGAGCAGTACTTC.

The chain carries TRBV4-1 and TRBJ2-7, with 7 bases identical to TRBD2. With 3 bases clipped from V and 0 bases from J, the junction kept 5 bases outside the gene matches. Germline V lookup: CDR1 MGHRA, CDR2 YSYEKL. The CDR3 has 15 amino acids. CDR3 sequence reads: CASSQTLAVSYEQYF. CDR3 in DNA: TGCGCCAGCAGCCAGACCCTAGCGGTCTCCTACGAGCAGTACTTC.

The CDR3 loop is CASSPFAGAIGNTIYF. The DNA of the CDR3 is TGTGCCAGCAGCCCCTTCGCGGGGGCCATCGGAAACACCATATATTTT. The rearrangement links TRBV3-1 (or the pseudogene TRBV3-2) to TRBJ1-3; possibly TRBD1 for D (6 bases). The germline V and J ends were trimmed by 4 bases and 4 bases, with 17 bases remaining between them. The CDR3 is 16 residues long. In germline, CDR1 is LGHDT, CDR2 YNNKEL (reference sequence).